A single sample gave rise to the 27 T cell receptor beta chains below, sequenced in a study of blood T cell repertoires in COVID-19 (dated by TCRdb to 2020 to 2021). Libraries were constructed by the immunoSEQ multiplex PCR assay. TCRdb limited this immuneACCESS table to in-frame rearrangements with V and J called. A share of clones is missing; checked studies link under half to unresolved V genes, and the rest is unexplained. In this sample the table shows 150,000 to 200,000 clones, about 84% of which occur a single time. The ten top clones hold 7.5% to 10% of the sample. Sequenced input: PBMCs or T cells enriched from blood (not recorded which). These receptor sequences come from a young woman who had recovered from COVID-19.

J is TRBJ2-1 and V is TRBV2; 14 nucleotides align to TRBD2. The CDR3 is 15 amino acids. Germline lookup yields CDR1 SNHLY and CDR2 FYNNEI. J gave up 10 bases and V 8 bases, and 10 bases lay outside the gene matches. In DNA form, the CDR3 reads TGTGCCAGCCTCGCGGGACTAGCGGGAGTGGGGGAGCAGTTCTTC. It translates to CASLAGLAGVGEQFF.

This clone showed up many times. This chain uses TRBV9 with TRBJ2-7, with 10 bases identical to TRBD1. V shed 0 bases, J shed 4 bases, and the junction held 7 bases outside the gene matches. Germline V gene data show CDR1 as SGDLS and CDR2 as YYNGEE. The CDR3 spans 16 residues. The CDR3 DNA follows: TGTGCCAGCAGCGTAGCCCCCCGGGACAGGGGTTACGAGCAGTACTTC. Amino acid sequence: CASSVAPRDRGYEQYF.

The V gene is TRBV6-4, the J gene TRBJ2-1; 16 positions agree with TRBD2. Germline V CDR1 and CDR2: MRHNA, SNTAGT. The CDR3 has 16 residues. The J segment lost 7 bases and the V segment lost 5 bases, leaving 5 bases of the junction unmatched. The CDR3 region has the DNA TGTGCCAGCAGTCTGGGACTAGCGGGAGGGCAGAATGAGCAGTTCTTC. This gives the protein CASSLGLAGGQNEQFF.

The chain couples TRBV9 to TRBJ2-2; D is unclear. Germline lookup yields CDR1 SGDLS and CDR2 YYNGEE. V dropped 0 bases and J dropped 10 bases, with 16 bases sitting between them. This CDR3 region has 15 residues. The CDR3 spells CASSVGSSGATELFF. The DNA for the CDR3 is TGTGCCAGCAGCGTAGGTAGTAGTGGAGCTACGGAGCTGTTTTTT. The variable domain in full, completed from reference TRBV9 and TRBJ2-2, reads DSGVTQTPKHLITATGQRVTLRCSPRSGDLSVYWYQQSLDQGLQFLIQYYNGEERAKGNILERFSAQQFPDLHSELNLSSLELGDSALYFCASSVGSSGATELFFGEGSRLTVL.

The rearrangement joins TRBV28 to TRBJ2-1, with D tentatively TRBD2 (6 bases). Germline CDR1 and CDR2: MDHEN and SYDVKM. The CDR3 is 15 residues long. Trimming shortened V by 2 bases and J by 5 bases, and 13 bases separated the two germline ends. DNA of the CDR3: TGTGCCAGCAGTTTACGGGCGGGACGAGACAATGAGCAGTTCTTC. This translates into CASSLRAGRDNEQFF.

This rearrangement joins TRBV7-9 to TRBJ2-1; 11 bases are a match to TRBD2. The V gene's germline CDR1 is SEHNR and CDR2 FQNEAQ (reference sequence). The CDR3 consists of 18 residues. V dropped 6 bases and J dropped 0; count of bases not matched to a gene: 10. The CDR3 DNA sequence: TGTGCCAGCAGACCCCCCGGGACTAGCGGTTCCTCCTACAATGAGCAGTTCTTC. It encodes CASRPPGTSGSSYNEQFF.

V is TRBV24-1 and J is TRBJ2-1; 11 bases align to TRBD2. Germline CDR1 and CDR2: KGHDR and SFDVKD. With V trimmed by 12 bases and J by 3 bases, 30 bases remained unmatched. This CDR3 has 22 amino acids. The CDR3 loop reads CAANRLLPDSELAGANYNEQFF. In DNA, the CDR3 is TGTGCCGCCAACCGCCTTCTTCCGGACAGCGAACTAGCGGGAGCGAACTACAATGAGCAGTTCTTC.

The V and J genes are TRBV4-2 and TRBJ2-5, with 8 bases that match TRBD1. The length of the CDR3 is 14 residues. Germline values: CDR1 LGHNA, CDR2 YNFKEQ. Unmatched junction bases numbered 2, after V lost 0 bases and J lost 5 bases. The CDR3 DNA is TGTGCCAGCAGCCAAGATAACAGGGGGGAGACCCAGTACTTC. Amino acids: CASSQDNRGETQYF.

The chain combines TRBV11-3 with TRBJ2-7, with 8 bases identical to TRBD1. V was clipped by 5 bases and J by 5 bases; unmatched bases: 14. From germline, CDR1 is SGHNT and CDR2 YENEEA. CDR3 length equals 16 residues. The CDR3 coding sequence is TGTGCCAGCAGCATAGGCGGGCAGGGGGCTTTCGACGAGCAGTACTTC. As protein: CASSIGGQGAFDEQYF.

The chain is built from TRBV5-1 and TRBJ2-7, with 7 bases fitting TRBD1. Per the germline V gene, CDR1 is SGHRS and CDR2 is YFSETQ. V shed 4 bases and J 0 bases; nucleotides not matched to a gene: 4. The CDR3 extends over 14 amino acids. CDR3 in DNA: TGCGCCAGCAGCGCCGGGACAGACTCCTACGAGCAGTACTTC. This encodes CASSAGTDSYEQYF. The complete variable domain, with remaining parts taken from reference TRBV5-1 and TRBJ2-7, reads KAGVTQTPRYLIKTRGQQVTLSCSPISGHRSVSWYQQTPGQGLQFLFEYFSETQRNKGNFPGRFSGRQFSNSRSEMNVSTLELGDSALYLCASSAGTDSYEQYFGPGTRLTVT.

DNA for the CDR3: TGTGCCAGCAGCTTAGGCCTAAGCGGGAGGGCCTACGAGCAGTACTTC. Translation gives CASSLGLSGRAYEQYF. The chain links TRBV13 to TRBJ2-7, with 10 positions matching TRBD2. This CDR3 comprises 16 residues. V trimming: 0 bases; J trimming: 2 bases; junction bases outside the gene matches: 4. Germline CDR1 PRHDT, CDR2 FYEKMQ (reference sequence).

The rearrangement uses TRBV30 and TRBJ2-3; 10 positions agree with TRBD2. Trimming took 0 bases from V and 3 from J; bases not matched to a gene: 0. CDR1 GTSNPN and CDR2 SVGIG come from the germline V gene (reference sequence). This CDR3 contains 14 residues. The CDR3: CAWSVTSGTDTQYF. The CDR3 DNA reads TGTGCCTGGAGTGTGACTAGCGGGACAGATACGCAGTATTTT.

With regard to this clone: Other nucleotide sequences in the sample specify the same CDR3. This rearrangement joins TRBV5-1 to TRBJ2-7; 9 positions match TRBD2. The CDR3 runs 15 residues. The junction had 9 bases not matched to a gene; V was cut back by 4 bases and J by 4 bases. Per the germline V gene, CDR1 is SGHRS and CDR2 is YFSETQ. CDR3 protein: CASSPLAGDLYEQYF. Written as DNA, the CDR3 is TGCGCCAGCAGCCCATTAGCGGGAGATTTGTACGAGCAGTACTTC.

The chain recombines TRBV27 with TRBJ2-7; 8 bases are a match to TRBD1. V trimming: 3 bases; J trimming: 5 bases; junction bases outside the gene matches: 3. This CDR3 has 13 residues. Germline CDR1 and CDR2: MNHEY and SMNVEV (reference sequence). The DNA for the CDR3 is TGTGCCAGCAGTTTGGTCAGGGGGCACGAGCAGTACTTC. This gives the protein CASSLVRGHEQYF.

This clone was found once. This sequence joins TRBV28 and TRBJ1-2, with 9 bases aligning to TRBD1. Trimming cost V 6 bases and J 7 bases; bases outside gene matches: 6. Germline assignment: CDR1 MDHEN and CDR2 SYDVKM. The CDR3 has 13 residues. The CDR3 sequence: CASSTTGGRGYTF. The CDR3 DNA reads as TGTGCCAGCAGCACGACAGGGGGTCGTGGCTACACCTTC.

The V call is TRBV4-1, the J call TRBJ2-1, with 12 bases fitting TRBD2. The junction had 7 bases not matched to a gene; V was cut back by 5 bases and J by 8 bases. The CDR3 runs 15 residues. The germline V gene has CDR1 MGHRA and CDR2 YSYEKL. CDR3 DNA: TGCGCCAGCAGCGAACTAGCGGGAGGATGGGATGAGCAGTTCTTC. This codes for CASSELAGGWDEQFF.

This chain joins TRBV5-4 and TRBJ2-1; 8 nucleotides line up with TRBD1. The CDR3 is 16 amino acids. Germline trimming cut 0 bases from V and 2 bases from J; bases unmatched to any gene: 4. Per germline, CDR1 SGHNT and CDR2 YYREEE (reference sequence). CDR3 nucleotide sequence: TGTGCCAGCAGCTTGGGGCAGGGGGCCACCTACAATGAGCAGTTCTTC. The encoded protein is CASSLGQGATYNEQFF.

This rearrangement joins TRBV3-1 (or the pseudogene TRBV3-2) to TRBJ2-3; TRBD1 might be the D (5 bases). V lost 0 bases and J 2 bases, leaving 12 bases between the germline ends. The CDR3 has 16 amino acids. CDR1 is LGHDT, CDR2 YNNKEL, per germline (reference sequence). In nucleotides, the CDR3 is TGTGCCAGCAGCCAAGATAGGGGCCGCACCACAGATACGCAGTATTTT. Protein: CASSQDRGRTTDTQYF.

This clone was picked up one time. The V and J genes are TRBV2 and TRBJ2-5, with 15 bases fitting TRBD2. The CDR3 runs to 16 residues. CDR1 SNHLY and CDR2 FYNNEI come from the germline V gene. The V and J ends lost 8 bases and 2 bases, in that order; junction bases with no gene match: 6. The CDR3 DNA reads TGTGCCAGCGTAGGACTAGCGGGGGGGGTACAAGAGACCCAGTACTTC. Translated: CASVGLAGGVQETQYF.

This clone was detected a few times. The chain joins TRBV7-2 to TRBJ1-1; D gene uncertain. Germline CDR1 and CDR2: SGHTA and FQGNSA. V was cut by 2 bases and J by 11 bases, with 18 bases left in between. There are 14 residues in the CDR3. In DNA, the CDR3 is TGTGCCAGCAGCTTACCGGGGAGTTGGGATCGGGCTTTCTTT. Protein sequence: CASSLPGSWDRAFF.

This chain uses TRBV28 with TRBJ1-2; no definite D call. The V gene lost 3 bases and the J gene lost 4 bases, with 6 bases spanning the gap. Germline CDR1 is MDHEN and CDR2 is SYDVKM. This CDR3 has 12 amino acids. CDR3 nucleotides: TGTGCCAGCAGTTTGCAGTTCTATGGCTACACCTTC. It specifies CASSLQFYGYTF.

This sequence joins TRBV5-4 and TRBJ1-1; 8 nucleotides line up with TRBD1. V dropped 4 bases and J dropped 4; count of bases not matched to a gene: 9. The CDR3 covers 15 residues. Per the germline V gene, CDR1 is SGHNT and CDR2 is YYREEE (reference sequence). CDR3 nucleotides: TGTGCCAGCAGCGTTGGACAGGGAAGCCTCACTGAAGCTTTCTTT. Translating it yields CASSVGQGSLTEAFF.

V and J are TRBV4-1 and TRBJ2-2; perhaps TRBD1 as D (6 bases). Trimming took 1 base from V and 6 from J, leaving 30 bases between them. The CDR3 length is 21 residues. Looked up from germline, CDR1 is MGHRA and CDR2 is YSYEKL. The CDR3 is CASSQALPGEWSTPHPGELFF. CDR3 DNA sequence: TGCGCCAGCAGCCAAGCTCTCCCAGGGGAGTGGTCCACCCCTCACCCCGGGGAGCTGTTTTTT.

V gene TRBV7-2 combines with J gene TRBJ1-4; possible D gene TRBD1, 6 bases. This CDR3 contains 14 residues. Germline CDR1 and CDR2: SGHTA and FQGNSA. V dropped 5 bases and J dropped 4 bases, with 11 bases sitting between them. CDR3 in DNA: TGTGCCAGCAGCCGTGGGGGCAGTAATGAAAAACTGTTTTTT. This translates into CASSRGGSNEKLFF.

The chain joins TRBV18 to TRBJ2-5, with 9 bases that match TRBD1. The CDR3 length is 12 residues. The germline V gene has CDR1 KGHSH and CDR2 LQKENI. The trim removed 8 bases at V and 4 bases at J, leaving 2 bases unmatched. The CDR3 nucleotides read TGTGCCAGCGAGACAGGGGGAGAGACCCAGTACTTC. Encoded protein: CASETGGETQYF.

V is TRBV7-8 and J is TRBJ2-7; TRBD2 might be the D (5 bases). CDR1 is SGHVS, CDR2 FQNEAQ, per germline. The CDR3 length is 15 residues. The V and J ends lost 1 base and 2 bases respectively, with 12 bases between them. DNA of the CDR3: TGTGCCAGCAGCTTAGGGTGGGAGCTCCCCTACGAGCAGTACTTC. Its translation: CASSLGWELPYEQYF.

The chain links TRBV5-6 to TRBJ2-5, with D uncertain. Trimming left V 1 base short and J 0 bases short, with 10 bases between. Germline-derived CDR1 and CDR2 are SGHDT and YYEEEE. The length of the CDR3 is 15 residues. The CDR3 DNA follows: TGTGCCAGCAGCTTGTTATTGGGCGACCAAGAGACCCAGTACTTC. Its translation: CASSLLLGDQETQYF.